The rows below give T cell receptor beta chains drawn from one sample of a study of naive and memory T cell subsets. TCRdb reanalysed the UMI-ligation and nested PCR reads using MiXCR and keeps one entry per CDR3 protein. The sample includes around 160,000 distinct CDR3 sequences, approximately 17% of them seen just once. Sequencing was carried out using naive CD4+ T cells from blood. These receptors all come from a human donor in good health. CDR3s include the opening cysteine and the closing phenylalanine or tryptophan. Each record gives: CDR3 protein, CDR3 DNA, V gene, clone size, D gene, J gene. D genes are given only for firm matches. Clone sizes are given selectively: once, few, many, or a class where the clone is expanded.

CATSRDPLEGETQYF	TGTGCCACCAGCAGAGATCCCCTTGAGGGGGAGACCCAGTACTTC	TRBV15	NA	NA	TRBJ2-5
CASSLRGMQGTF	TGTGCCAGCAGTTTAAGGGGGATGCAGGGCACCTTC	TRBV12-3/TRBV12-4	NA	NA	TRBJ1-2
CASYLGEAGYTF	TGTGCCAGCTATCTGGGGGAGGCTGGCTACACCTTC	TRBV28	NA	NA	TRBJ1-2
CASSQETRGYTF	TGTGCCAGCAGCCAAGAAACAAGGGGCTACACCTTC	TRBV14	few	NA	TRBJ1-2
CSARRLAGETQYF	TGCAGTGCTAGAAGGCTAGCGGGAGAGACCCAGTACTTC	TRBV20-1	few	TRBD2	TRBJ2-5
CASSSPGDRGYNEQFF	TGTGCCAGCAGTTCCCCCGGGGACAGGGGCTACAATGAGCAGTTCTTC	TRBV28	few	TRBD1	TRBJ2-1
CASRPTAPHQPQHF	TGTGCCAGCAGACCGACAGCTCCTCATCAGCCCCAGCATTTT	TRBV27	NA	NA	TRBJ1-5
CASSFRDSQETQYF	TGTGCCAGCAGTTTCCGGGACAGCCAAGAGACCCAGTACTTC	TRBV6-5	NA	TRBD1	TRBJ2-5
CASSPSPGTGGNQNTEASF	TGTGCCAGCAGCCCTAGCCCCGGGACAGGGGGGAATCAGAACACTGAAGCTTCCTTT	TRBV12-3/TRBV12-4	NA	TRBD1	TRBJ1-1
CSVVPFVNTEAFF	TGCAGCGTTGTTCCTTTCGTGAACACTGAAGCTTTCTTT	TRBV29-1	NA	NA	TRBJ1-1
CASSLATNKLFF	TGTGCCAGCAGCTTAGCCACCAACAAACTGTTTTTT	TRBV7-9	NA	NA	TRBJ1-4
CSVEGANQPQHF	TGCAGCGTTGAGGGGGCCAATCAGCCCCAGCATTTT	TRBV29-1	few	NA	TRBJ1-5
CASCPESLGSYEQYF	TGTGCCAGCTGTCCGGAAAGCCTAGGGTCCTACGAGCAGTACTTC	TRBV6-5	NA	NA	TRBJ2-7
CASRGRRGTIYF	TGTGCCAGCAGAGGACGAAGGGGCACCATATATTTT	TRBV28	NA	NA	TRBJ1-3
CASSRDRGWEAEQYF	TGTGCCAGCAGTCGGGACAGGGGATGGGAAGCCGAGCAGTACTTC	TRBV12-3/TRBV12-4	few	TRBD1	TRBJ2-7
CASSYSPGRELFF	TGTGCCAGCAGTTACTCGCCGGGGAGGGAGCTGTTTTTT	TRBV6-6	many	NA	TRBJ2-2
CSVGEGTDTQYF	TGCAGCGTTGGTGAGGGAACAGATACGCAGTATTTT	TRBV29-1	NA	NA	TRBJ2-3
CSEGTSSYNEQFF	TGCAGCGAAGGGACTAGCTCCTACAATGAGCAGTTCTTC	TRBV29-1	few	TRBD2	TRBJ2-1
CASATGITSYEQYF	TGTGCCAGTGCGACAGGGATAACCTCCTACGAGCAGTACTTC	TRBV19	NA	TRBD1	TRBJ2-7
CASSLSTSTDTQYF	TGTGCCAGCAGTTTATCTACAAGCACAGATACGCAGTATTTT	TRBV27	NA	NA	TRBJ2-3
CASRTGLAGSGELFF	TGTGCCAGCAGGACGGGACTAGCCGGCTCCGGGGAGCTGTTTTTT	TRBV2	few	TRBD2	TRBJ2-2
CASTRDRGSGTGELFF	TGTGCCAGCACCCGGGACAGGGGGTCTGGAACCGGGGAGCTGTTTTTT	TRBV25-1	few	TRBD1	TRBJ2-2
CASSPPSGGTDTQYF	TGTGCCAGCTCACCACCGTCAGGGGGTACAGATACGCAGTATTTT	TRBV18	few	TRBD1	TRBJ2-3
CASSLVISDSTEAFF	TGCGCCAGCAGCTTGGTAATCTCGGACAGTACTGAAGCTTTCTTT	TRBV5-1	NA	NA	TRBJ1-1
CSASLRDFYNEQFF	TGCAGTGCTAGTCTCCGCGACTTCTACAATGAGCAGTTCTTC	TRBV20-1	few	NA	TRBJ2-1
CASSQMIAAYNEQFF	TGTGCCAGCAGCCAGATGATAGCGGCCTACAATGAGCAGTTCTTC	TRBV7-2	few	NA	TRBJ2-1
CASSLWGETQYF	TGTGCCAGCAGTTTGTGGGGAGAGACCCAGTACTTC	TRBV28	NA	NA	TRBJ2-5
CASSLELAGRETQYF	TGTGCCAGCAGTCTCGAACTAGCGGGAAGAGAGACCCAGTACTTC	TRBV27	NA	TRBD2	TRBJ2-5
CASGRGLNWRNTGELFF	TGTGCCAGCGGCAGGGGGCTGAATTGGCGGAACACCGGGGAGCTGTTTTTT	TRBV6-2/TRBV6-3	few	TRBD1	TRBJ2-2
CASSYTGTSGRSSYEQYF	TGTGCCAGCAGTTACACCGGGACTAGCGGGAGGAGCTCCTACGAGCAGTACTTC	TRBV6-2/TRBV6-3	few	TRBD2	TRBJ2-7
CSANPAPATYGYTF	TGCAGTGCAAACCCCGCCCCAGCTACCTATGGCTACACCTTC	TRBV20-1	few	NA	TRBJ1-2
CASSLDGGGTGELFF	TGCGCCAGCAGCTTGGACGGAGGGGGCACCGGGGAGCTGTTTTTT	TRBV5-1	many	NA	TRBJ2-2
CASLRLAGGGEQFF	TGTGCCAGCCTCAGACTAGCGGGAGGGGGTGAGCAGTTCTTC	TRBV28	many	TRBD2	TRBJ2-1
CATSSRRQISYNEQFF	TGTGCCACCAGCTCCCGCCGACAGATTTCCTACAATGAGCAGTTCTTC	TRBV15	NA	NA	TRBJ2-1
CASSLSSYNEQFF	TGTGCCAGCAGTTTGAGCTCCTACAATGAGCAGTTCTTC	TRBV12-3/TRBV12-4	many	NA	TRBJ2-1
CASSRGSYSGNTIYF	TGTGCCAGCAGCCGGGGGTCCTACTCTGGAAACACCATATATTTT	TRBV28	few	NA	TRBJ1-3
CASSLGVSTSLQFF	TGTGCCAGCAGCTTAGGAGTTTCGACTAGTCTACAGTTCTTC	TRBV7-2	NA	NA	TRBJ2-1
CASSLLRTDTQYF	TGTGCCAGCAGCTTACTCCGGACAGATACGCAGTATTTT	TRBV7-9	few	NA	TRBJ2-3
CASTAGHSGNQPQHF	TGTGCCAGCACAGCAGGCCATTCGGGCAATCAGCCCCAGCATTTT	TRBV6-1	NA	NA	TRBJ1-5
CASSLVTGGSSEQYF	TGTGCCAGCAGCTTAGTAACGGGAGGGTCCAGCGAGCAGTACTTC	TRBV11-2	few	TRBD2	TRBJ2-7
CASSLRGKEQFF	TGTGCCAGCAGTCTCAGGGGGAAGGAGCAGTTCTTC	TRBV6-1	many	TRBD1	TRBJ2-1
CASSKGQGDTQYF	TGTGCCAGCAGCAAGGGTCAGGGAGATACGCAGTATTTT	TRBV5-4	NA	NA	TRBJ2-3
CASSLGAPEQYF	TGTGCCAGCAGCTTAGGAGCTCCCGAGCAGTACTTC	TRBV7-2	few	NA	TRBJ2-7
CSADWRGSYNEQFF	TGCAGTGCTGACTGGCGGGGCTCCTACAATGAGCAGTTCTTC	TRBV20-1	few	NA	TRBJ2-1
CASSWDSYTEAFF	TGTGCCAGCTCTTGGGACAGTTACACTGAAGCTTTCTTT	TRBV25-1	few	TRBD1	TRBJ1-1
CSARDYVGAPNQPQHF	TGCAGTGCTAGAGATTACGTGGGAGCACCGAATCAGCCCCAGCATTTT	TRBV20-1	NA	NA	TRBJ1-5
CSVELGQDYEQYF	TGCAGCGTTGAACTCGGACAGGACTACGAGCAGTACTTC	TRBV29-1	once	TRBD1	TRBJ2-7
CASRPGFYSYNEQFF	TGTGCCAGCAGGCCCGGGTTTTACTCCTACAATGAGCAGTTCTTC	TRBV12-3/TRBV12-4	few	NA	TRBJ2-1
CASSLGGIGYEQYF	TGTGCCAGCAGCTTGGGCGGGATCGGCTACGAGCAGTACTTC	TRBV7-3	NA	NA	TRBJ2-7
CASSSGHGLNTEAFF	TGTGCCAGCAGTTCAGGACACGGGCTGAACACTGAAGCTTTCTTT	TRBV28	NA	NA	TRBJ1-1
CASSLDTWIQYF	TGTGCCAGCAGCTTAGACACGTGGATTCAGTACTTC	TRBV7-2	NA	NA	TRBJ2-4
CASSSIDREAGNTIYF	TGTGCCAGCAGCTCAATTGACAGGGAAGCTGGAAACACCATATATTTT	TRBV7-8	many	TRBD1	TRBJ1-3